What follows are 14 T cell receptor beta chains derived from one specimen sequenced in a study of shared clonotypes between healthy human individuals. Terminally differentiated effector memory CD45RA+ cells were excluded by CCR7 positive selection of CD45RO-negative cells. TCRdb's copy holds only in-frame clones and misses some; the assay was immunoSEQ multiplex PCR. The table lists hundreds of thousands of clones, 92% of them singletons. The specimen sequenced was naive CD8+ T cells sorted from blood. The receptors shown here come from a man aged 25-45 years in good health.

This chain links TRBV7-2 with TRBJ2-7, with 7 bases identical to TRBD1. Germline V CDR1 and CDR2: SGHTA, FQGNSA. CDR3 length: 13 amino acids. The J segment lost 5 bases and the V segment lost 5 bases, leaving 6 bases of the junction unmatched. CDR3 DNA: TGTGCCAGCAGCGCCGACAGGGCCCACGAGCAGTACTTC. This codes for CASSADRAHEQYF.

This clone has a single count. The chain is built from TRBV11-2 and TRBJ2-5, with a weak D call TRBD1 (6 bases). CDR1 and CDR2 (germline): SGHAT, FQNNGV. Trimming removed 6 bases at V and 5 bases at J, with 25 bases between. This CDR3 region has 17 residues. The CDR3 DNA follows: TGTGCCAGCAGTAAGCTTCTAGGGGAAGGGGGTAAGGAGACCCAGTACTTC. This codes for CASSKLLGEGGKETQYF. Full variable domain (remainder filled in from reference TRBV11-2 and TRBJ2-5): EAGVAQSPRYKIIEKRQSVAFWCNPISGHATLYWYQQILGQGPKLLIQFQNNGVVDDSQLPKDRFSAERLKGVDSTLKIQPAKLEDSAVYLCASSKLLGEGGKETQYFGPGTRLLVL.

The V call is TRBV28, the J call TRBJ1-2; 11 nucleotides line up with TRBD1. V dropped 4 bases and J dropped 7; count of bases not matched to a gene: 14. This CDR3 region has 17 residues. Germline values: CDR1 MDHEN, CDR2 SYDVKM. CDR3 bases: TGTGCCAGCAGTTCCAGAACCGGGACAGGGGGTCGAGGTGGCTACACCTTC. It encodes CASSSRTGTGGRGGYTF.

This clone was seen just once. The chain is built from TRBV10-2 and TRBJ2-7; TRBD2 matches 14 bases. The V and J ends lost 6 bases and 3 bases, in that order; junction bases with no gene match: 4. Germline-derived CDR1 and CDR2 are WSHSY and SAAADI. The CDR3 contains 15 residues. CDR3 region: CASSLGLAGGYEQYF. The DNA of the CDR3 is TGCGCCAGCAGCCTCGGACTAGCGGGAGGCTACGAGCAGTACTTC.

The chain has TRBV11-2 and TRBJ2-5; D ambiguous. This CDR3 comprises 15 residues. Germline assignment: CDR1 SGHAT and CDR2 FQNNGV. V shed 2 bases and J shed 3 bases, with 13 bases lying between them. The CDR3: CASSLSLEGKETQYF. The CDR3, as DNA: TGTGCCAGCAGCTTAAGCCTTGAAGGGAAAGAGACCCAGTACTTC.

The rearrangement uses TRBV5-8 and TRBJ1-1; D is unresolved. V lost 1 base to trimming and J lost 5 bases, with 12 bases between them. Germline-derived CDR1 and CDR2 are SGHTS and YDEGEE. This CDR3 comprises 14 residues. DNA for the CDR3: TGTGCCAGCAGCTTGATTGGTCCCCGAACTGAAGCTTTCTTT. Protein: CASSLIGPRTEAFF.

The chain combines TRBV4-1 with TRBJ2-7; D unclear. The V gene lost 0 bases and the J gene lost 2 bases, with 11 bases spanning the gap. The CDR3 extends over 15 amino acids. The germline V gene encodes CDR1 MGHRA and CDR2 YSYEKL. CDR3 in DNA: TGCGCCAGCAGCCAAGATCGCGCCTACGCCTACGAGCAGTACTTC. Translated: CASSQDRAYAYEQYF.

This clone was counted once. The CDR3: CASNPTGGFFGYTF. The CDR3 region has the DNA TGTGCCAGCAACCCCACTGGGGGTTTTTTTGGCTACACCTTC. The chain has TRBV9 and TRBJ1-2, with a weak D call TRBD1 (5 bases). This CDR3 is 14 amino acids long. CDR1 SGDLS and CDR2 YYNGEE come from the germline V gene. Trimming cost V 6 bases and J 7 bases, with 19 bases left between them.

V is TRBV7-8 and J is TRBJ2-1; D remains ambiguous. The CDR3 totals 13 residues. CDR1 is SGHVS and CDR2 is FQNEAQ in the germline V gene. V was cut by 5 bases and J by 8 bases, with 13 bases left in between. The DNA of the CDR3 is TGTGCCAGCAGCCTTAATAAACGCGATGAGCAGTTCTTC. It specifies CASSLNKRDEQFF.

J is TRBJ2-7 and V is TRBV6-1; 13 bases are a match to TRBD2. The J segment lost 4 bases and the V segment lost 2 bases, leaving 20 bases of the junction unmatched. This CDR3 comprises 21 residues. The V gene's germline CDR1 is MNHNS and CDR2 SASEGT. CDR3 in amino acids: CASSEYAPIFPLTSGGYEQYF. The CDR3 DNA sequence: TGTGCCAGCAGTGAATACGCCCCTATATTTCCCTTGACTAGCGGGGGGTACGAGCAGTACTTC.

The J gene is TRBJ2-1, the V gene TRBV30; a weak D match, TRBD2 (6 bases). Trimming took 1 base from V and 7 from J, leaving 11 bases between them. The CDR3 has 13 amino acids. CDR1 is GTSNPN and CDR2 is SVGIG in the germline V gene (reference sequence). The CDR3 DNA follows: TGTGCCTGGAGTGGCGGGGCGCGAAATGAGCAGTTCTTC. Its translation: CAWSGGARNEQFF. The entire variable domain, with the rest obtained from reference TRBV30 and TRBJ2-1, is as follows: SQTIHQWPATLVQPVGSPLSLECTVEGTSNPNLYWYRQAAGRGLQLLFYSVGIGQISSEVPQNLSASRPQDRQFILSSKKLLLSDSGFYLCAWSGGARNEQFFGPGTRLTVL.

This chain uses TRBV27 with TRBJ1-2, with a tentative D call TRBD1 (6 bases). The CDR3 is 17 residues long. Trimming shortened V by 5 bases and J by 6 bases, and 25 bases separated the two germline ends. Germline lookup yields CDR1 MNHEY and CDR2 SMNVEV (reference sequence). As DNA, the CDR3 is TGTGCCAGCAGTACGTACAGGGAAAGCTGGCCTTTCGATGGCTACACCTTC. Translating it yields CASSTYRESWPFDGYTF.

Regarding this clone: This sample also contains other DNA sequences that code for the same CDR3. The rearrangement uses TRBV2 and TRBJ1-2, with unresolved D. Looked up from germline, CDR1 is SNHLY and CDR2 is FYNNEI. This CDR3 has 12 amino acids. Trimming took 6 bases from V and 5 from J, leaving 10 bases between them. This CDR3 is CASRGTAYGYTF. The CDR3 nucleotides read TGTGCCAGCAGGGGTACGGCGTATGGCTACACCTTC.

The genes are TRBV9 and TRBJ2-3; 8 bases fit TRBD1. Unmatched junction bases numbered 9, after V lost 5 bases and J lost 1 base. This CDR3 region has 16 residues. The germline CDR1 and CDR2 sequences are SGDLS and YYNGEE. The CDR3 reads CASSTRQGSGTDTQYF. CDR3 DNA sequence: TGTGCCAGCAGTACCAGACAGGGGTCCGGCACAGATACGCAGTATTTT.